This entry is about one TCR beta chain. The sample comes from a study of T-cell reconstitution after alpha-beta-depleted transplantation in children. The V gene's germline CDR1 is MNHEY and CDR2 SMNVEV (reference sequence). After removal of 3 bases from V and 3 bases from J, the junction contained 5 bases not matched to a gene. This CDR3 region has 16 residues. Unique molecular identifiers were used in preparing the TCRbeta library. TCRdb itself ran the PCR reads through MiXCR, one entry per CDR3 protein. Of about 400,000 distinct CDR3 sequences listed, roughly 21% were seen once; the top ten hold 3.5% to 4%.

The receptor was isolated from a human donor who donated a stem cell graft to a child with acute myeloid leukemia. J is TRBJ2-1 and V is TRBV27; 10 positions agree with TRBD2. The sample in question was PBMCs from the stem cell graft donor, obtained from the stem cell graft. CDR3 in amino acids: CASSLRRTSGYNEQFF. CDR3 nucleotide sequence: TGTGCCAGCAGTTTGCGGAGGACTAGCGGCTACAATGAGCAGTTCTTC.